One T cell receptor (beta chain) is described in this entry. CDR1 is SGHTA and CDR2 is FQGNSA in the germline V gene. V dropped 5 bases and J dropped 5; count of bases not matched to a gene: 18. The CDR3 has 17 residues. The data were taken from a study of identifying expanded T cells in peripheral blood. Healthy donors had no documented immune events, such as infections, while sampled. Clones were sequenced by immunoSEQ multiplex PCR, and TCRdb holds only the in-frame ones, with some missing. The sample has about 98,000 clones; more than 70% are singletons. This receptor was taken from a person aged 18 to 69 in good health. Material: blood. The chain carries TRBV7-2 and TRBJ2-7; 7 nucleotides agree with TRBD1. The CDR3 DNA is TGTGCCAGCAGCAAAAGATCCACACTGGGACAGAATCACGAGCAGTACTTC. Protein product: CASSKRSTLGQNHEQYF.